This T cell receptor (beta chain) comes out of a study of CD8 T cells in Susac syndrome. In the study overall: Each patient with Susac syndrome, at the time of blood draw, was therapy-naive, on corticosteroids, or on intravenous immunoglobulin alone.

V lost 3 bases to trimming and J lost 6 bases, with 9 bases between them. Germline V CDR1 and CDR2: SGHTA, FQGNSA. This CDR3 is 13 amino acids long. RNA in amounts of about 0.45 to 1 ug was reverse transcribed with random hexamers. A single record per CDR3 protein comes from TCRdb applying MiXCR to the immunoSEQ multiplex PCR reads. The sample lists around 150,000 distinct CDR3 sequences, roughly 94% seen once, with 0.14% in the top ten. This clonotype was found a few times. The chain uses TRBV7-2 and TRBJ2-1, with a tentative D call TRBD2 (6 bases). The TCR originated in a human donor with Susac syndrome. The source material was CD4+ T cells from PBMCs. The CDR3 reads CASSLGLLNEQFF. The CDR3 coding sequence is TGTGCCAGCAGCTTGGGACTGCTCAATGAGCAGTTCTTC.